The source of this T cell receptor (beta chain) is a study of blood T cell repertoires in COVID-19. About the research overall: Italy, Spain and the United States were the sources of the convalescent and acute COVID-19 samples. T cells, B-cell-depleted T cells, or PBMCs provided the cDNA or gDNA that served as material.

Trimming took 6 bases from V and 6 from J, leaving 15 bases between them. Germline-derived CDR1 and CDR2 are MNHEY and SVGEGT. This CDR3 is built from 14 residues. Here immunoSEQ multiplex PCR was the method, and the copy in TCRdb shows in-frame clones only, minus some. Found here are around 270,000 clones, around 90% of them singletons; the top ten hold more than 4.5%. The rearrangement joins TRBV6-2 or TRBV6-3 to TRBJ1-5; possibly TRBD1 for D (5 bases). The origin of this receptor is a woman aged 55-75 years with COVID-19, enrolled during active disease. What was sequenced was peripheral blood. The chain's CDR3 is CASSGTTAGQPQHF. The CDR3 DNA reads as TGTGCCAGCAGCGGGACTACCGCGGGTCAGCCCCAGCATTTT.